This is a list of T cell receptor beta chains from one sample in a study of blood T cell repertoires in COVID-19. The repertoire was sequenced with immunoSEQ multiplex PCR; TCRdb's copy has only in-frame clones and lacks some. Found here are more than 85,000 clones, approximately 82% of them singletons; the top ten hold 3.8%. The source material was peripheral blood. These receptor sequences come from a woman older than 75 with acute or convalescent COVID-19. CDR3s include the opening cysteine and the closing phenylalanine or tryptophan. Fields, in order: J gene, V gene, D gene, clone size, CDR3 DNA, CDR3 protein. The D gene is left open where the match is weak. Clone size is stated in some rows and not others, as once, few, many or a class when expanded.

TRBJ1-2 TRBV11-2 TRBD1 NA TGTGCCAGCAGCCAAACCGGCGGGACAGCTAACTATGGCTACACCTTC CASSQTGGTANYGYTF
TRBJ1-4 TRBV5-1 NA NA TGCGCCAGCAGCTTCTCCGGTTCGAATGAAAAACTGTTTTTT CASSFSGSNEKLFF
TRBJ2-7 TRBV4-3 TRBD2 NA TGCGCCAGCGGCCGGGGGGTAGCGGGAAACTACGAGCAGTACTTC CASGRGVAGNYEQYF
TRBJ2-7 TRBV27 TRBD1 NA TGTGCCAGCAGCTATATTCAAACAGGGACAGCGGCCTACGAGCAGTACTTC CASSYIQTGTAAYEQYF
TRBJ1-2 TRBV11-2 NA NA TGTGCCAGCAGCTTAATCACTTCCTATGGCTACACCTTC CASSLITSYGYTF
TRBJ1-2 TRBV5-4 NA NA TGTGCCAGCAGCTTGTGGCAGTCCTATGGCTACACCTTC CASSLWQSYGYTF
TRBJ2-5 TRBV30 TRBD2 NA TGTGCCTGGAGTGGACTAGCGGGAGAGACCCAGTACTTC CAWSGLAGETQYF
TRBJ1-1 TRBV10-3 NA NA TGTGCCATCAGTGAAACCAGGGTCATGAACACTGAAGCTTTCTTT CAISETRVMNTEAFF
TRBJ1-5 TRBV2 NA few TGTGCCAGCAGTGAACGTCGAGCTCACTATAGCAATCAGCCCCAGCATTTT CASSERRAHYSNQPQHF
TRBJ2-7 TRBV9 TRBD1 few TGTGCCAGCAGCGATGGGACAGGGGCCAGCTCCTACGAGCAGTACTTC CASSDGTGASSYEQYF
TRBJ2-7 TRBV5-1 TRBD2 NA TGCGCCAGCAGCTTGGCTAGCGGCAGCTCCTACGAGCAGTACTTC CASSLASGSSYEQYF
TRBJ2-5 TRBV7-9 NA few TGTGCCAGCAGCCCCCGAGGGAAGACCCAGTACTTC CASSPRGKTQYF
TRBJ2-2 TRBV7-6 TRBD1 NA TGTGCCAGCAGACGGACAGGGGCCGGGGAGCTGTTTTTT CASRRTGAGELFF
TRBJ1-1 TRBV3-1/TRBV3-2 NA NA TGTGCCAGCAGCCAAGAGGGGACTGCGAACACTGAAGCTTTCTTT CASSQEGTANTEAFF
TRBJ2-7 TRBV28 TRBD1 NA TGTGCCAGCAGTAAGTTGGGACAGGGGAGCTCCTACGAGCAGTACTTC CASSKLGQGSSYEQYF
TRBJ1-6 TRBV19 NA NA TGTGCCAGTAGTACGGACAGTTTTTCACCCCTCCACTTT CASSTDSFSPLHF
TRBJ2-7 TRBV4-1 TRBD1 NA TGCGCCAGCAGCCAGCCGGGACAGGGGTTACGGGAGCAGTACTTC CASSQPGQGLREQYF
TRBJ1-1 TRBV5-1 NA NA TGCGCCAGCAGCCCCGAAGGGGGGGGGCACAACACTGAAGCTTTCTTT CASSPEGGGHNTEAFF
TRBJ1-2 TRBV5-6 NA NA TGTGCCAGCAGCTTACCAGGAAACTATGGCTACACCTTC CASSLPGNYGYTF
TRBJ2-2 TRBV10-3 NA NA TGTGCCATCAGTCCAGGACAGCAAAACACCGGGGAGCTGTTTTTT CAISPGQQNTGELFF
TRBJ2-1 TRBV24-1 NA NA TGTGCCACCCACTCCCCCCAATTCAATGAGCAGTTCTTC CATHSPQFNEQFF
TRBJ2-5 TRBV5-5 TRBD2 NA TGTGCCAGCAGCTCACTAGCGGCCGGGGAGACCCAGTACTTC CASSSLAAGETQYF
TRBJ2-7 TRBV2 NA few TGTGCCAGCAGCCAAACAGCCTACGAGCAGTACTTC CASSQTAYEQYF
TRBJ1-1 TRBV2 TRBD1 NA TGTGCCAGCAGTGGTGACCGGGACAGGCTGAACACTGAAGCTTTCTTT CASSGDRDRLNTEAFF
TRBJ2-1 TRBV24-1 NA NA TGTGCCACCAGTGATTTTTCAGGGGGGTGGTACAATGAGCAGTTCTTC CATSDFSGGWYNEQFF
TRBJ2-5 TRBV7-2 NA NA TGTGCCAGCAGCTTTGGGCAGGGTCGACAAGAGACCCAGTACTTC CASSFGQGRQETQYF
TRBJ1-4 TRBV24-1 TRBD1 few TGTGCCACCAGTGACTGGGACAGGGGCAACGTCGAAAAACTGTTTTTT CATSDWDRGNVEKLFF
TRBJ2-3 TRBV4-2 TRBD2 NA TGTGCCAGCAGCCAAGATAGACTAGCGAGCACAGATACGCAGTATTTT CASSQDRLASTDTQYF
TRBJ2-6 TRBV27 NA NA TGTGCCAGCAGTTCGGCCGGGACGGACTACTCTGGGGCCAACGTCCTGACTTTC CASSSAGTDYSGANVLTF
TRBJ1-1 TRBV5-8 NA NA TGTGCCAGCAGCTTAAACAGGGAATACACTGAAGCTTTCTTT CASSLNREYTEAFF
TRBJ2-3 TRBV4-1 NA NA TGCGCCAGCAGCCAAGGGTCGATCTATTACACAGATACGCAGTATTTT CASSQGSIYYTDTQYF
TRBJ2-7 TRBV5-1 TRBD1 NA TGCGCCAGCAGCTTCACAGGGGACGAGCAGTACTTC CASSFTGDEQYF
TRBJ2-3 TRBV27 TRBD2 NA TGTGCCAGCAGTTTAAAAGGGACTAGCGGCACCCGCACAGATACGCAGTATTTT CASSLKGTSGTRTDTQYF
TRBJ2-1 TRBV3-1/TRBV3-2 TRBD2 few TGTGCCAGCAAAACCGGGACTAGCGGGAGGAATGAGCAGTTCTTC CASKTGTSGRNEQFF
TRBJ2-1 TRBV5-6 NA few TGTGCCAGCAGCTGGGACTTGAGCTCCTACAATGAGCAGTTCTTC CASSWDLSSYNEQFF
TRBJ2-6 TRBV5-8 TRBD1 NA TGTGCCAGCAGCTTGGGGACAGGCTCTGGGGCCAACGTCCTGACTTTC CASSLGTGSGANVLTF
TRBJ1-3 TRBV9 TRBD1 NA TGTGCCAGCAGCGTAGCAGGGGGGCAGGGGGCGTCTGGAAACACCATATATTTT CASSVAGGQGASGNTIYF
TRBJ2-6 TRBV29-1 NA NA TGCAGCGTTGGTTTAGGGAGCGGGGCCAACGTCCTGACTTTC CSVGLGSGANVLTF
TRBJ1-2 TRBV6-2/TRBV6-3 TRBD1 NA TGTGCCAGCAGCTTGACAGGGTCGGGGAGATATGGCTACACCTTC CASSLTGSGRYGYTF
TRBJ2-7 TRBV29-1 TRBD2 NA TGCAGCGGCCAAATGGGCGGGGGCTACGAGCAGTACTTC CSGQMGGGYEQYF